These 11 T cell receptor beta chains came from one sample sequenced in a study of blood T cell repertoires in COVID-19. Generated by immunoSEQ multiplex PCR, the TCRdb table keeps only in-frame clones and is missing some. The sample consists of roughly 300,000 clones, 80% to 95% of them appearing once. What was sequenced was PBMCs or T cells enriched from blood (not recorded which). The receptor source for this set is a woman aged 25-40 years who had recovered from COVID-19.

V usage is TRBV28 and J usage is TRBJ2-3; D perhaps matches TRBD2 (5 bases). Germline CDR1 is MDHEN and CDR2 is SYDVKM. V lost 1 base to trimming and J lost 4 bases, with 9 bases between them. CDR3 length: 14 amino acids. This CDR3 reads CASSLLLVSDTQYF. In DNA form, the CDR3 reads TGTGCCAGCAGTTTATTACTAGTCTCAGATACGCAGTATTTT.

CDR3 bases: TGTGCCAGCAGTCCCTTGGCCAGCAATCAGCCCCAGCATTTT. Translated, it gives CASSPLASNQPQHF. The chain joins TRBV27 to TRBJ1-5; the D is unclear. The ends were cut back, 5 bases at V and 1 base at J, with 9 bases in the middle. CDR1 MNHEY and CDR2 SMNVEV come from the germline V gene (reference sequence). The CDR3 runs to 14 residues.

In DNA, the CDR3 is TGTGCCACCAGTGACTTGGTTAGAGGGACAGATACGCAGTATTTT. It yields the protein CATSDLVRGTDTQYF. The chain is built from TRBV24-1 and TRBJ2-3, with a tentative D call TRBD2 (5 bases). Germline V gene sequence: CDR1 KGHDR, CDR2 SFDVKD. The germline V and J ends were trimmed by 4 bases and 3 bases, with 13 bases remaining between them. This CDR3 contains 15 residues.

The table lists this clone with a count of one. The chain uses TRBV7-9 and TRBJ2-5; 7 bases line up with TRBD2. Germline V CDR1 and CDR2: SEHNR, FQNEAQ (reference sequence). V was pared by 2 bases and J by 8 bases, with 8 bases of the junction left unmatched. The CDR3 contains 14 residues. The CDR3 nucleotides read TGTGCCAGCAGCTTATCCCGGACTAGTCCCACCCAGTACTTC. It codes for CASSLSRTSPTQYF.

This sequence joins TRBV2 and TRBJ2-7; 8 bases match TRBD1. Per germline, CDR1 SNHLY and CDR2 FYNNEI. V shed 6 bases, J shed 3 bases, and the junction held 10 bases outside the gene matches. This CDR3 is 15 amino acids long. The CDR3 loop is CASRKDGTGNYEQYF. The CDR3 DNA sequence: TGTGCCAGCAGAAAAGACGGGACAGGTAACTACGAGCAGTACTTC. The variable domain in full, with the rest retrieved from reference TRBV2 and TRBJ2-7, is EPEVTQTPSHQVTQMGQEVILRCVPISNHLYFYWYRQILGQKVEFLVSFYNNEISEKSEIFDDQFSVERPDGSNFTLKIRSTKLEDSAMYFCASRKDGTGNYEQYFGPGTRLTVT.

The genes are TRBV7-3 and TRBJ2-5, with D possibly being TRBD2 (6 bases). CDR1 and CDR2 from the germline V gene are SGHTA and FQGTGA. Trimming stripped 4 bases from V and 7 bases from J, with 13 bases between. The CDR3 is made up of 13 amino acids. The CDR3 DNA reads TGTGCCAGCAGCTCGCCTAGCGTGGGGACCCAGTACTTC. This translates into CASSSPSVGTQYF.

The chain joins TRBV19 to TRBJ2-1; TRBD2 aligns across 11 bases. With 3 bases clipped from V and 12 bases from J, the junction kept 13 bases outside the gene matches. Germline CDR1 is LNHDA and CDR2 is SQIVND (reference sequence). CDR3 size: 16 residues. Here the CDR3 reads CASSISSSSSGRSQFF. The CDR3 DNA is TGTGCCAGTAGTATTAGTAGTAGTTCTAGCGGGAGGTCGCAGTTCTTC.

J is TRBJ2-7 and V is TRBV3-1 (or the pseudogene TRBV3-2); 8 nucleotides line up with TRBD1. V shed 0 bases and J 4 bases; nucleotides not matched to a gene: 20. This CDR3 has 20 residues. Germline values: CDR1 LGHDT, CDR2 YNNKEL (reference sequence). As DNA, the CDR3 is TGTGCCAGCAGCCAAGATCTTGATTTTAAGGACAGGGTACAGGTTTACGAGCAGTACTTC. Protein product: CASSQDLDFKDRVQVYEQYF.

The rearrangement joins TRBV5-8 to TRBJ1-5; D ambiguous. CDR1 SGHTS and CDR2 YDEGEE come from the germline V gene. This CDR3 contains 15 residues. V was shortened by 1 base and J by 2 bases, with 10 bases between the two germline ends. CDR3 amino acids: CASSLRWGGNQPQHF. The CDR3 bases are TGTGCCAGCAGCTTGCGGTGGGGAGGCAATCAGCCCCAGCATTTT.

V is TRBV7-2 and J is TRBJ1-2; 9 bases line up with TRBD1. Germline V gene data show CDR1 as SGHTA and CDR2 as FQGNSA. The V gene end was trimmed by 1 base and the J gene end by 6 bases; junction bases not matched to a gene: 3. The CDR3 contains 14 residues. As DNA, the CDR3 is TGTGCCAGCAGCTTAGGGACAGGGGCGGATGGCTACACCTTC. It is translated as CASSLGTGADGYTF.

The chain recombines TRBV4-2 with TRBJ2-5, with 10 nucleotides matching TRBD1. This CDR3 is 16 amino acids long. Germline assignment: CDR1 LGHNA and CDR2 YNFKEQ. The ends lost 4 bases at V and 7 bases at J; junction bases unmatched: 12. Here the CDR3 DNA reads TGTGCCAGCAGCCTTGACGGGACAGGGGTCCGGGGGACCCAGTACTTC. Residues: CASSLDGTGVRGTQYF.